This TCR beta chain was identified in a study of blood T cells in healthy people across ages. Overall study findings and caveats: CMV status of donors was unknown, possibly confounding expanded clonotype changes. Unsorted PBMCs ruled out conclusive naive versus antigen-experienced comparison.

A second roughly 7 to 11 cycle PCR used barcoded and J-beta primers. From the 5' RACE reads, TCRdb called clonotypes with MiXCR, one entry per CDR3 protein. The data contain fewer than 1,000,000 distinct CDR3 sequences, 35% to 60% of them singletons. This clonotype has just a few counts. Its antigen is not identified. Sequenced material: blood. The clonotype originates from an elderly man in good health.

The CDR3 DNA reads as TGTGCCAGCAGTGACTCCGGGAGTAGATCAGAGACCCAGTACTTC. Translation gives CASSDSGSRSETQYF. The V gene is TRBV2, the J gene TRBJ2-5, with D possibly matching TRBD2 (6 bases). Germline CDR1 SNHLY, CDR2 FYNNEI. The CDR3 consists of 15 residues. Trimming removed 3 bases from V and 4 bases from J, with 15 bases in between.